This paragraph reports one T cell receptor beta chain. The antigen is undetermined. This sample is part of a study of Ad26.COV2.S vaccination and SARS-CoV-2 variants. Study outcomes and limitations: Measures of TCR breadth and depth may have fallen short of total T cell responses.

V shed 5 bases and J shed 4 bases, with 3 bases lying between them. The CDR3 has 11 residues. CDR1 SGHAT and CDR2 FQNNGV come from the germline V gene. The sample's treatment: some 20 received Ad26.COV2.S at low or high dose, single or two shots; five or six received placebo; per-sample allocation not given. The samples were gathered on day 63 after the first injection of vaccine or placebo. TCRdb's copy holds only in-frame clones and misses some; the assay was immunoSEQ multiplex PCR. The sample yields 300,000 to 350,000 clones, around nine tenths seen once. The source is a person aged 18-65 years who received the Ad26.COV2.S COVID-19 vaccine or a placebo. This sequence joins TRBV11-2 and TRBJ1-5; D unresolved. The sequencing here drew on peripheral blood, taken in a trial of Ad26.COV2.S vaccine versus placebo. The CDR3 nucleotides read TGTGCCAGCAGCCTTAATCAGCCCCAGCATTTT. Translating it yields CASSLNQPQHF.